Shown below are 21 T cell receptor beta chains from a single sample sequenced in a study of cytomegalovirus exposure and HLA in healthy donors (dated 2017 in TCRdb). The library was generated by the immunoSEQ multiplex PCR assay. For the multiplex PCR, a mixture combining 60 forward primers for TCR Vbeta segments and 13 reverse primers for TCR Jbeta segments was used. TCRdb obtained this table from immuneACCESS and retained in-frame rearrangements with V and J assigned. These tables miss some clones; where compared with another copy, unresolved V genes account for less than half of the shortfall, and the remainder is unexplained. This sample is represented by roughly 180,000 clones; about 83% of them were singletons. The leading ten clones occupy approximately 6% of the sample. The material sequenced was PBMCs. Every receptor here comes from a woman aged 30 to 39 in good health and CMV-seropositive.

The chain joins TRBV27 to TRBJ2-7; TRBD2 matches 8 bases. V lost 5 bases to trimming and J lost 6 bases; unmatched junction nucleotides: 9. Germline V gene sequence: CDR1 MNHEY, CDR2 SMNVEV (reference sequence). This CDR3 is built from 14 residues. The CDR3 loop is CASSLGGAWREQYF. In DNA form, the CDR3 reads TGTGCCAGCAGTCTCGGGGGGGCCTGGCGCGAGCAGTACTTC.

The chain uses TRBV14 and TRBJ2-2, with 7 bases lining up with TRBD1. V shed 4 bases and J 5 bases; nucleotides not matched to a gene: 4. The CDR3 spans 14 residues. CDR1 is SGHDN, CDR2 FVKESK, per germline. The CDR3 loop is CASSLRTGTGELFF. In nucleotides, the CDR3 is TGTGCCAGCAGCCTCCGGACAGGTACCGGGGAGCTGTTTTTT.

The CDR3 DNA reads TGTGCCATCAGTGAGTCGGGGGAGGGTGGCTACACCTTC. As protein: CAISESGEGGYTF. The chain joins TRBV10-3 to TRBJ1-2, with a tentative D call TRBD1 (5 bases). Germline CDR1 ENHRY, CDR2 SYGVKD. Trimming stripped 0 bases from V and 7 bases from J, with 9 bases between. The CDR3 runs 13 residues.

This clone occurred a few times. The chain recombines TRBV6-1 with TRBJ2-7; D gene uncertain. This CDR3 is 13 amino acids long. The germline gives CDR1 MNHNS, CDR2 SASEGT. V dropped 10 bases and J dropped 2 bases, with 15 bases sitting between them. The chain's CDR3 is CAITETGAYEQYF. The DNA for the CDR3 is TGTGCCATTACCGAGACCGGAGCCTACGAGCAGTACTTC.

This CDR3 is CASQRIYNSPLHF. In nucleotides, the CDR3 is TGTGCCAGCCAGCGTATATATAATTCACCCCTCCACTTT. The V and J genes are TRBV6-1 and TRBJ1-6; D remains ambiguous. Germline CDR1 MNHNS, CDR2 SASEGT. Trimming took off 8 bases at V and 4 bases at J, with 9 bases between the two ends. CDR3 length: 13 residues.

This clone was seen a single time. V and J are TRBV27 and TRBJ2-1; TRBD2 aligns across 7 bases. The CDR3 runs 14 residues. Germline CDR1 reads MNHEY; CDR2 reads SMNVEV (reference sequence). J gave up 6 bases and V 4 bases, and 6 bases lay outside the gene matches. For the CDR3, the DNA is TGTGCCAGCAGTTCCCAGCGGGGACTCAATGAGCAGTTCTTC. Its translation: CASSSQRGLNEQFF.

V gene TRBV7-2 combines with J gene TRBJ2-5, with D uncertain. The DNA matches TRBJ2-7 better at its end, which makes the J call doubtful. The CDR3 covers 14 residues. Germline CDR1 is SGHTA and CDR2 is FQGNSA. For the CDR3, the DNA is TGTGCCAGCAGCTTCCTCCCTAGAGGCTACGAGCAGTACTTC. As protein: CASSFLPRGYEQYF.

The CDR3 spells CASSGTGVVEAFF. In DNA form, the CDR3 reads TGTGCCAGCAGTGGGACAGGGGTGGTTGAAGCTTTCTTT. The rearrangement joins TRBV2 to TRBJ1-1, with 9 bases fitting TRBD1. After removal of 4 bases from V and 7 bases from J, the junction contained 4 bases not matched to a gene. This CDR3 contains 13 residues. Germline V gene lookup returns CDR1 SNHLY and CDR2 FYNNEI.

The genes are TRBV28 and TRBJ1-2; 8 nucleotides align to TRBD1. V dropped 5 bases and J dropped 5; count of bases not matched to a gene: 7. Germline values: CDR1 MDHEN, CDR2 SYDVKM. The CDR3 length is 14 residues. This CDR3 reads CASSTSGTGYGYTF. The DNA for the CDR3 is TGTGCCAGCAGTACGTCCGGGACAGGATATGGCTACACCTTC.

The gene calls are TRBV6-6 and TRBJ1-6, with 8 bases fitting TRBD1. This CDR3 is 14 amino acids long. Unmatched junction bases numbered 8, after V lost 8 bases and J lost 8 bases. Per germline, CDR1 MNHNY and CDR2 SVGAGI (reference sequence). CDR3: CASLRTGSDSPLHF. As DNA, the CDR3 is TGTGCCAGCCTTAGGACAGGGTCGGATTCACCCCTCCACTTT.

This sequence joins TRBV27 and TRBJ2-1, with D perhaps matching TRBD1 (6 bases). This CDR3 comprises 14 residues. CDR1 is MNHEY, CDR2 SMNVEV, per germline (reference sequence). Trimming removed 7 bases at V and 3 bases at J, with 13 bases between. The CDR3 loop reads CASNQGPSYNEQFF. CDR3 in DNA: TGTGCCAGCAACCAGGGGCCCAGCTACAATGAGCAGTTCTTC.

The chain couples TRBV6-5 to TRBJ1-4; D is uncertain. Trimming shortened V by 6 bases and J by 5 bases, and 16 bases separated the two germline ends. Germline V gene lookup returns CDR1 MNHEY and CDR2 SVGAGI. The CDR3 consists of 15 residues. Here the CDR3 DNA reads TGTGCCAGCAGAATAACGGCAGGAAGAAATGAAAAACTGTTTTTT. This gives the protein CASRITAGRNEKLFF.

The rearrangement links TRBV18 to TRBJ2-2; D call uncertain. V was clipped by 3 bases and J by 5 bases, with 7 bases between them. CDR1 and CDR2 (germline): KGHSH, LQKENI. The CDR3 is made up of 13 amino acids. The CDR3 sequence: CASSPRETGELFF. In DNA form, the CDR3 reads TGTGCCAGCTCACCTCGCGAGACCGGGGAGCTGTTTTTT.

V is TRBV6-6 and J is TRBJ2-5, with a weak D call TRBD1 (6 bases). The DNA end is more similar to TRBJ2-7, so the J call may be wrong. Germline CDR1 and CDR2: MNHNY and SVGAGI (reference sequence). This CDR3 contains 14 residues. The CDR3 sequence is CASTLDSHSYEQYF. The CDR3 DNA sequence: TGTGCCAGCACCCTGGACAGCCATTCCTACGAGCAGTACTTC.

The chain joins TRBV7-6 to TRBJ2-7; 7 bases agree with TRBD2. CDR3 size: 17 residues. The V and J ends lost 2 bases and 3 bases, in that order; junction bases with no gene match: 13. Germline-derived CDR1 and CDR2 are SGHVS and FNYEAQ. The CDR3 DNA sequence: TGTGCCAGCAGCTTATACAGTCCGGCGGGAGTTAGCTACGAGCAGTACTTC. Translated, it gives CASSLYSPAGVSYEQYF. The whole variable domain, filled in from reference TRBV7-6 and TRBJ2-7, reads GAGVSQSPRYKVTKRGQDVALRCDPISGHVSLYWYRQALGQGPEFLTYFNYEAQQDKSGLPNDRFSAERPEGSISTLTIQRTEQRDSAMYRCASSLYSPAGVSYEQYFGPGTRLTVT.

CDR3 nucleotide sequence: TGTGCAAGTCGCTTAGCGAAGGGTAAGGGGTACAATGAGCAGTTCTTC. As protein: CASRLAKGKGYNEQFF. This rearrangement joins TRBV12-2 to TRBJ2-1; the table calls TRBD1, which could not be checked here. TRBV12-2 constitutes a pseudogene. The length of the CDR3 is 16 residues.

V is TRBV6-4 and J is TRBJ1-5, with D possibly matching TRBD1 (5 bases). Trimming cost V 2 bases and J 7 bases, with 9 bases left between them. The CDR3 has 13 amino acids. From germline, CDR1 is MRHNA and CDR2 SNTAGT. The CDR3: CASSDEAGQPQHF. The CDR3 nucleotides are TGTGCCAGCAGTGACGAGGCAGGGCAGCCCCAGCATTTT.

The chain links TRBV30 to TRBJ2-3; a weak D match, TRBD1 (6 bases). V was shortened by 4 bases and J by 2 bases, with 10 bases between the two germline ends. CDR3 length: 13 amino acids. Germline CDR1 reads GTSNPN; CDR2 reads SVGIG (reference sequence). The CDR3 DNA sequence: TGTGCCTGGAAAACAGGGTTCACAGATACGCAGTATTTT. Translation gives CAWKTGFTDTQYF.

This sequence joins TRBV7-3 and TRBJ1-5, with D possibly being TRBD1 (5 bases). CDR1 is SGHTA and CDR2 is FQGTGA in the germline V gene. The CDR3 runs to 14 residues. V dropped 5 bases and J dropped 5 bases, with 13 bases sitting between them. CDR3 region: CASSPTGRDQPQHF. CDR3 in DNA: TGTGCCAGCAGCCCTACGGGCAGGGATCAGCCCCAGCATTTT.

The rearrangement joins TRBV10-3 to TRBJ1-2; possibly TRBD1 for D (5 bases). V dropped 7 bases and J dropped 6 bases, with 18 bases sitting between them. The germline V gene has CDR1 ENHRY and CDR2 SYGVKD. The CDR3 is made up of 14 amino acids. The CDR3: CAIKGSRSGDGYTF. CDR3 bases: TGTGCCATCAAAGGTTCTCGTTCGGGGGATGGCTACACCTTC.

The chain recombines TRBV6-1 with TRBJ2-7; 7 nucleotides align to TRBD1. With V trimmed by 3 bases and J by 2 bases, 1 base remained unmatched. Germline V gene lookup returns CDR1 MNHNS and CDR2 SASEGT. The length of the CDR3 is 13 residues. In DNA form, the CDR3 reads TGTGCCAGCAGTGAGGGACAGACCTACGAGCAGTACTTC. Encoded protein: CASSEGQTYEQYF.